These 19 T cell receptor beta chains were sequenced from one sample in a study of blood T cell repertoires in COVID-19. The data were produced by immunoSEQ multiplex PCR, yet TCRdb's version contains in-frame clones alone and is incomplete. The table lists 150,000 or so clones, roughly 83% of them singletons, with over 25% in the top ten. Sample: peripheral blood. Source of these receptors: a woman aged 60-75 years with acute or convalescent COVID-19.

The V gene is TRBV12-3 or TRBV12-4, the J gene TRBJ2-3; D is undetermined. The CDR3 is 13 residues long. The V gene lost 3 bases and the J gene lost 4 bases, with 8 bases spanning the gap. The CDR3 coding sequence is TGTGCCAGCAGTTTCCCTTACTCAGATACGCAGTATTTT. Translating it yields CASSFPYSDTQYF.

This clone was detected only a few times. The V and J genes are TRBV3-1 (or the pseudogene TRBV3-2) and TRBJ2-7, with D perhaps TRBD1 (6 bases). The germline V and J ends were trimmed by 1 base and 2 bases, with 12 bases remaining between them. The germline V gene has CDR1 LGHDT and CDR2 YNNKEL (reference sequence). The length of the CDR3 is 15 residues. The CDR3 DNA sequence: TGTGCCAGCAGCCAAGGAGGGGGTGGGGCCTACGAGCAGTACTTC. It translates to CASSQGGGGAYEQYF.

V is TRBV18 and J is TRBJ1-2; D remains ambiguous. V was cut by 3 bases and J by 7 bases, with 12 bases left in between. CDR1 is KGHSH, CDR2 LQKENI, per germline. The CDR3 is made up of 13 amino acids. The CDR3 reads CASSPPGIFGYTF. The CDR3 nucleotides are TGTGCCAGCTCACCTCCGGGGATCTTTGGCTACACCTTC.

The chain carries TRBV5-1 and TRBJ1-3; 7 nucleotides align to TRBD1. CDR3 length equals 14 residues. CDR1 and CDR2 from the germline V gene are SGHRS and YFSETQ. V lost 4 bases to trimming and J lost 1 base; unmatched junction nucleotides: 2. CDR3 residues: CASSPQGSGNTIYF. CDR3 in DNA: TGCGCCAGCAGCCCACAGGGGTCTGGAAACACCATATATTTT.

The J gene is TRBJ1-5, the V gene TRBV19; tentative D call: TRBD1 (6 bases). This CDR3 spans 16 amino acids. Deletions cut 5 bases from V and 1 base from J, with 15 bases between. CDR1 and CDR2 from the germline V gene are LNHDA and SQIVND (reference sequence). CDR3 residues: CASSQGRAPSNQPQHF. CDR3 bases: TGTGCCAGTAGTCAGGGGCGGGCACCAAGCAATCAGCCCCAGCATTTT.

The rearrangement links TRBV11-3 to TRBJ2-3; weak D call: TRBD1 (6 bases). The CDR3 is 13 amino acids. Germline V gene sequence: CDR1 SGHNT, CDR2 YENEEA. The ends were cut back, 5 bases at V and 4 bases at J, with 10 bases in the middle. The CDR3: CASSPGVADTQYF. Here the CDR3 DNA reads TGTGCCAGCAGCCCAGGGGTTGCAGATACGCAGTATTTT.

The V and J genes are TRBV19 and TRBJ2-5, with 12 bases identical to TRBD1. Germline V gives CDR1 LNHDA, CDR2 SQIVND (reference sequence). Trimming removed 3 bases from V and 5 bases from J; junction bases left unmatched: 7. The CDR3 extends over 16 amino acids. The CDR3 coding sequence is TGTGCCAGTAGTATCCTAGGGACAGGGGGCGGTGAGACCCAGTACTTC. Translated: CASSILGTGGGETQYF.

This clone was observed once. The chain is built from TRBV4-1 and TRBJ1-1; 8 nucleotides agree with TRBD1. CDR3 length: 15 residues. Germline CDR1 is MGHRA and CDR2 is YSYEKL. The junction had 9 bases not matched to a gene; V was cut back by 5 bases and J by 4 bases. The CDR3, as DNA: TGCGCCAGCAGCACACTCGGACAGGGAGGCACTGAAGCTTTCTTT. Translation: CASSTLGQGGTEAFF.

The CDR3 loop reads CASSLDRQPQHF. CDR3 DNA: TGTGCCAGCAGTTTGGACAGGCAGCCCCAGCATTTT. The chain uses TRBV6-5 and TRBJ1-5; TRBD1 agrees at 7 bases. CDR1 and CDR2 from the germline V gene are MNHEY and SVGAGI. Losses at the gene ends were 4 bases for V and 7 bases for J; bases not matched to a gene: 1. This CDR3 has 12 residues.

The chain joins TRBV7-2 to TRBJ2-1; 7 bases are a match to TRBD2. J was trimmed by 4 bases and V by 1 base; bases with no gene match: 7. The CDR3 runs to 16 residues. Germline V CDR1 and CDR2: SGHTA, FQGNSA. For the CDR3, the DNA is TGTGCCAGCAGCTTAGATAGCGGGTGGGTTTACAATGAGCAGTTCTTC. The encoded protein is CASSLDSGWVYNEQFF.

The chain is built from TRBV2 and TRBJ2-2, with a possible D match to TRBD1 (6 bases). Germline lookup yields CDR1 SNHLY and CDR2 FYNNEI. V lost 4 bases and J lost 5, with 14 bases in between. The CDR3 covers 15 residues. As DNA, the CDR3 is TGTGCCAGCAGTGCACAGGGCGCGGTAACCGGGGAGCTGTTTTTT. This codes for CASSAQGAVTGELFF.

This clone was observed a single time. The chain couples TRBV6-5 to TRBJ1-3, with TRBD1 matching over 7 bases. This CDR3 has 14 amino acids. CDR1 MNHEY and CDR2 SVGAGI come from the germline V gene. The V and J ends lost 10 bases and 2 bases, in that order; junction bases with no gene match: 8. CDR3 in DNA: TGTGCCACCCTAAAACAGGGGACTGGAAACACCATATATTTT. Translating it yields CATLKQGTGNTIYF.

In this sample, this clone turned up a few times. J is TRBJ2-5 and V is TRBV11-1, with 7 bases aligning to TRBD1. The CDR3 runs 16 residues. Germline V gives CDR1 SGHAT, CDR2 FQDESV (reference sequence). V dropped 5 bases and J dropped 3; count of bases not matched to a gene: 12. This CDR3 reads CASSNMGLQGEETQYF. The CDR3 nucleotides read TGTGCCAGCAGCAACATGGGCCTCCAGGGGGAAGAGACCCAGTACTTC.

The V and J genes are TRBV5-1 and TRBJ2-2, with 7 bases matching TRBD1. V lost 5 bases and J lost 1; bases outside the gene matches: 2. The CDR3 is made up of 14 amino acids. Germline V gives CDR1 SGHRS, CDR2 YFSETQ. CDR3 bases: TGCGCCAGCAGGGGACAGTTGAACACCGGGGAGCTGTTTTTT. Translated, it gives CASRGQLNTGELFF.

The rearrangement uses TRBV11-2 and TRBJ2-3, with 8 bases that match TRBD1. The CDR3 is 14 residues long. Per germline, CDR1 SGHAT and CDR2 FQNNGV. Trimming took 5 bases from V and 1 from J; bases not matched to a gene: 2. The CDR3 spells CASSVDRGTDTQYF. The CDR3 DNA sequence: TGTGCCAGCAGCGTGGACAGGGGCACAGATACGCAGTATTTT.

The chain combines TRBV28 with TRBJ2-3, with D tentatively TRBD2 (5 bases). This CDR3 spans 15 amino acids. Germline V gene sequence: CDR1 MDHEN, CDR2 SYDVKM. Trimming stripped 3 bases from V and 0 bases from J, with 10 bases between. The CDR3 loop is CASSLSRTSTDTQYF. The CDR3 coding sequence is TGTGCCAGCAGTTTGTCCAGGACTAGCACAGATACGCAGTATTTT.

The chain is built from TRBV5-1 and TRBJ1-2, with 8 bases fitting TRBD1. CDR3 length: 15 amino acids. Trimming removed 4 bases from V and 5 bases from J; junction bases left unmatched: 10. The germline V gene encodes CDR1 SGHRS and CDR2 YFSETQ. CDR3 in DNA: TGCGCCAGCAGCCTGACCGTAGACAGGGGATATGGCTACACCTTC. Protein sequence: CASSLTVDRGYGYTF.

The rearrangement joins TRBV5-1 to TRBJ1-5; tentatively, D is TRBD1 (5 bases). CDR3 length: 17 residues. V lost 0 bases, J lost 5 bases, and 18 bases lay in between. Germline lookup yields CDR1 SGHRS and CDR2 YFSETQ. The CDR3 region is CASSLAWGDFCDQPQHF. CDR3 bases: TGCGCCAGCAGCTTGGCCTGGGGGGACTTCTGCGATCAGCCCCAGCATTTT.

J is TRBJ1-2 and V is TRBV3-1 (or the pseudogene TRBV3-2); the match to TRBD1 covers 7 bases. This CDR3 contains 13 residues. Germline-derived CDR1 and CDR2 are LGHDT and YNNKEL (reference sequence). Trimming at V came to 3 bases and at J to 7 bases, leaving 5 bases not matched to a gene. CDR3 region: CASSHGTALGYTF. CDR3 nucleotides: TGTGCCAGCAGCCATGGGACAGCCCTTGGCTACACCTTC.